The 24 T cell receptor beta chains reported below all come from one sample, sequenced in a study of blood T cells in healthy people across ages. For the second PCR, which ran for about 7 to 11 cycles, a sample-barcoded 5' primer and a J-beta primer mix were used. TCRdb redid the calling of the 5' RACE reads with MiXCR, one entry per CDR3 protein. Among around 580,000 distinct CDR3 sequences listed, roughly 48% were seen once. Sequencing was carried out using blood. The receptors were sampled from a man older than 75 in good health.

This clonotype was observed a handful of times. The CDR3 nucleotides are TGTGCCACCAGCAGATCAACCTACGAGCAGTACTTC. Its protein is CATSRSTYEQYF. The chain recombines TRBV15 with TRBJ2-7; unclear D gene. Germline V gives CDR1 LNHNV, CDR2 YYDKDF (reference sequence). The CDR3 is 12 residues long. V was cut by 2 bases and J by 2 bases, with 4 bases left in between.

The rearrangement uses TRBV7-2 and TRBJ2-1; TRBD2 matches at 7 bases. The germline V gene has CDR1 SGHTA and CDR2 FQGNSA. J was trimmed by 15 bases and V by 9 bases; bases with no gene match: 8. This CDR3 has 10 residues. The CDR3 sequence: CASRLADLFF. The CDR3 DNA follows: TGTGCCAGTAGACTAGCCGATCTGTTCTTC.

This clonotype has more than one count but fewer than ten. The rearrangement uses TRBV6-5 and TRBJ2-2; 9 bases fit TRBD1. CDR3 size: 15 residues. Germline V gene lookup returns CDR1 MNHEY and CDR2 SVGAGI. V gave up 6 bases and J gave up 2 bases; unmatched junction bases: 4. CDR3 bases: TGTGCCAGCAGCCGGGGACAGGGTAACACCGGGGAGCTGTTTTTT. Amino acid sequence: CASSRGQGNTGELFF.

The chain joins TRBV6-1 to TRBJ2-4; 9 bases map to TRBD2. The CDR3 is made up of 16 amino acids. CDR1 and CDR2 from the germline V gene are MNHNS and SASEGT. After removal of 3 bases from V and 4 bases from J, the junction contained 7 bases not matched to a gene. The CDR3 DNA is TGTGCCAGCAGTGATCTAAGCGGGGGGACAAAAAACATTCAGTACTTC. It encodes CASSDLSGGTKNIQYF.

Note on this clonotype: A much more abundant neighbour one base away suggests this may be a read error. This chain uses TRBV6-5 with TRBJ2-3; D not certain. The CDR3 has 15 residues. Germline V gene sequence: CDR1 MNHEY, CDR2 SVGAGI. Trimming removed 4 bases from V and 1 base from J, with 12 bases in between. CDR3 sequence: CASSCSPGGTDTQYF. CDR3 DNA sequence: TGTGCCAGCAGTTGCTCCCCTGGGGGCACAGATACGCAGTATTTT.

This chain links TRBV14 with TRBJ1-1, with D tentatively TRBD1 (6 bases). The germline CDR1 and CDR2 sequences are SGHDN and FVKESK. The CDR3 contains 14 residues. V lost 6 bases and J 4 bases, leaving 15 bases between the germline ends. CDR3 sequence: CASRQQGLSTEAFF. The CDR3 DNA reads TGTGCCAGCAGGCAACAGGGATTGAGCACTGAAGCTTTCTTT.

This clonotype was picked up a small number of times. The rearrangement joins TRBV12-3 or TRBV12-4 to TRBJ2-1, with 8 bases matching TRBD2. Trimming at V came to 1 base and at J to 3 bases, leaving 2 bases not matched to a gene. This CDR3 has 15 residues. CDR3: CASSLGGGNYNEQFF. For the CDR3, the DNA is TGTGCCAGCAGTTTAGGCGGGGGGAACTACAATGAGCAGTTCTTC.

The chain carries TRBV12-3 or TRBV12-4 and TRBJ2-1, with a possible D match to TRBD2 (6 bases). CDR3 length: 14 residues. Trimming pared 6 bases from V and 6 bases from J, leaving 15 bases between. DNA of the CDR3: TGTGCCAGCAGCAGCCTTGGCGGGGTCAATGAGCAGTTCTTC. This gives the protein CASSSLGGVNEQFF.

This chain connects TRBV28 to TRBJ2-2; the D is unclear. V dropped 5 bases and J dropped 4 bases, with 17 bases sitting between them. The germline V gene encodes CDR1 MDHEN and CDR2 SYDVKM. This CDR3 has 16 residues. The CDR3 reads CASSPSRLGRTGELFF. As DNA, the CDR3 is TGTGCCAGCAGTCCCTCCCGTTTAGGGCGCACCGGGGAGCTGTTTTTT. Full variable domain (rest looked up from reference TRBV28 and TRBJ2-2): DVKVTQSSRYLVKRTGEKVFLECVQDMDHENMFWYRQDPGLGLRLIYFSYDVKMKEKGDIPEGYSVSREKKERFSLILESASTNQTSMYLCASSPSRLGRTGELFFGEGSRLTVL.

The chain is built from TRBV20-1 and TRBJ2-3, with TRBD2 as a possible D gene (6 bases). The CDR3 loop spans 16 amino acids. V lost 0 bases, J lost 6 bases, and 19 bases lay in between. The germline V gene encodes CDR1 DFQATT and CDR2 SNEGSKA (reference sequence). The CDR3 protein is CSARDWRQGGMDTQYF. As DNA, the CDR3 is TGCAGTGCTAGAGATTGGCGGCAGGGCGGGATGGATACGCAGTATTTT.

This clonotype was counted at least ten times. V and J are TRBV20-1 and TRBJ2-7; D possibly corresponds to TRBD2 (6 bases). This CDR3 comprises 13 residues. Germline V gene data show CDR1 as DFQATT and CDR2 as SNEGSKA (reference sequence). CDR3 nucleotide sequence: TGCAGCGCGGGGCTCCATAAGACCTACGAGCAGTACTTC. It translates to CSAGLHKTYEQYF.

This clonotype was observed a single time. The chain uses TRBV28 and TRBJ1-4; D not certain. The CDR3 has 16 amino acids. V lost 6 bases and J 6 bases, leaving 20 bases between the germline ends. Germline V gene data show CDR1 as MDHEN and CDR2 as SYDVKM. CDR3 nucleotides: TGTGCCAGCAGACCAAGCGCACGGGAAAGGGATGAAAAACTGTTTTTT. This translates into CASRPSARERDEKLFF.

The table lists this clonotype with many counts. The V and J genes are TRBV7-2 and TRBJ2-2; D possibly matches TRBD1 or TRBD2 (6 bases each). Between the trimmed V and J ends, which lost 1 base and 1 base, there was a span of 10 bases. Per the germline V gene, CDR1 is SGHTA and CDR2 is FQGNSA. The CDR3 spans 16 residues. CDR3 DNA sequence: TGTGCCAGCAGCTTAGTGGGGGGACAGAACACCGGGGAGCTGTTTTTT. The encoded protein is CASSLVGGQNTGELFF.

For the CDR3, the DNA is TGCAGCGTTGTGGTTAGCACAGATACGCAGTATTTT. Translation gives CSVVVSTDTQYF. V usage is TRBV29-1 and J usage is TRBJ2-3; D is undetermined. V lost 4 bases and J lost 0, with 5 bases in between. Per the germline V gene, CDR1 is SQVTM and CDR2 is ANQGSEA. This CDR3 contains 12 residues.

The table lists this clonotype with a count of one. Given a much more abundant clone one base away, this may be a read error. V usage is TRBV6-5 and J usage is TRBJ2-4; 9 bases agree with TRBD1. The J call could be wrong; TRBJ2-7 is a better fit for the DNA end. The germline gives CDR1 MNHEY, CDR2 SVGAGI. CDR3 length: 15 residues. CDR3 region: CVSSTRTGDSYEQYF. The DNA for the CDR3 is TGTGTCAGCAGTACTCGGACAGGGGATTCCTACGAGCAGTACTTC.

This clonotype has at least ten counts. The chain uses TRBV6-6 and TRBJ1-4, with 7 bases that match TRBD1. CDR3 length: 14 residues. The germline V gene has CDR1 MNHNY and CDR2 SVGAGI (reference sequence). Trimming took 8 bases from V and 8 from J; bases not matched to a gene: 11. CDR3 bases: TGTGCCAGCCGGGAACAGGGGCGGCGGGAAAAACTGTTTTTT. It codes for CASREQGRREKLFF.

The chain links TRBV5-5 to TRBJ1-2; 8 bases map to TRBD1. V shed 5 bases and J 2 bases; nucleotides not matched to a gene: 8. Germline V CDR1 and CDR2: SGHKS, YYEKEE (reference sequence). This CDR3 contains 15 residues. The CDR3 reads CASRVAQGANYGYTF. Written as DNA, the CDR3 is TGTGCCAGCAGGGTTGCCCAGGGGGCGAACTATGGCTACACCTTC. The full variable domain, in which reference TRBV5-5 and TRBJ1-2 provide the parts outside the CDR3, is DAGVTQSPTHLIKTRGQQVTLRCSPISGHKSVSWYQQVLGQGPQFIFQYYEKEERGRGNFPDRFSARQFPNYSSELNVNALLLGDSALYLCASRVAQGANYGYTFGSGTRLTVV.

DNA for the CDR3: TGTGCCAGCAGTAGAAGGGACAGGGCGCCAAGCGAGCAGTACTTC. Its translation is CASSRRDRAPSEQYF. This sequence joins TRBV27 and TRBJ2-5; TRBD1 agrees at 9 bases. Near its end, the DNA agrees better with TRBJ2-7, so the J call may be wrong. The germline CDR1 and CDR2 sequences are MNHEY and SMNVEV (reference sequence). The CDR3 has 15 amino acids.

In its sample, this clonotype was seen a few times. The chain has TRBV5-1 and TRBJ1-2, with 8 bases lining up with TRBD1. Germline V gives CDR1 SGHRS, CDR2 YFSETQ. J lost 4 bases, V lost 0 bases, and 5 bases had no gene match. The CDR3 has 15 residues. The CDR3 coding sequence is TGCGCCAGCAGCTTGGAACAGGGGGAGATCTATGGCTACACCTTC. Encoded protein: CASSLEQGEIYGYTF. Looking up the rest from reference TRBV5-1 and TRBJ1-2 gives the full variable domain: KAGVTQTPRYLIKTRGQQVTLSCSPISGHRSVSWYQQTPGQGLQFLFEYFSETQRNKGNFPGRFSGRQFSNSRSEMNVSTLELGDSALYLCASSLEQGEIYGYTFGSGTRLTVV.

V is TRBV20-1 and J is TRBJ2-1, with no clear D. The germline V gene encodes CDR1 DFQATT and CDR2 SNEGSKA (reference sequence). CDR3 length equals 14 residues. The germline V and J ends were trimmed by 0 bases and 8 bases, with 14 bases remaining between them. The CDR3 region is CSAREAYSVDEQFF. The CDR3 bases are TGCAGTGCTAGAGAGGCGTATTCTGTTGATGAGCAGTTCTTC.

The rearrangement links TRBV2 to TRBJ2-1; D is possibly TRBD2 (7 bases). The ends were cut back, 5 bases at V and 4 bases at J, with 12 bases in the middle. From germline, CDR1 is SNHLY and CDR2 FYNNEI. CDR3 length: 14 residues. DNA of the CDR3: TGTGCCAGCAGTAATCGGGGGGCTTACAATGAGCAGTTCTTC. Protein product: CASSNRGAYNEQFF.

This clonotype was counted only a few times. This chain connects TRBV29-1 to TRBJ2-5; D is uncertain. In germline, CDR1 is SQVTM, CDR2 ANQGSEA. V dropped 4 bases and J dropped 5 bases, with 14 bases sitting between them. The CDR3 extends over 13 amino acids. The CDR3 region has the DNA TGCAGCGTTGGTGACCAGAATGGGGAGACCCAGTACTTC. It encodes CSVGDQNGETQYF.

This clonotype was seen a handful of times. This chain's CDR3 is CASSQGDGKSPLHF. CDR3 nucleotide sequence: TGCGCCAGCAGCCAAGGGGATGGTAAATCACCCCTCCACTTT. The V call is TRBV4-3, the J call TRBJ1-6; D unclear. The germline V gene encodes CDR1 LGHNA and CDR2 YSLEER. Trimming cost V 1 base and J 10 bases, with 11 bases left between them. The CDR3 has 14 residues.

The chain carries TRBV27 and TRBJ2-3, with TRBD2 matching 11 bases. There are 15 residues in the CDR3. Unmatched junction bases numbered 5, after V lost 4 bases and J lost 5 bases. Germline V gene lookup returns CDR1 MNHEY and CDR2 SMNVEV (reference sequence). In DNA, the CDR3 is TGTGCCAGCAGTTATGGGGGGACTAGCGGAGATACGCAGTATTTT. Translation gives CASSYGGTSGDTQYF.